A single sample is the source of the 20 T cell receptor beta chains below, sequenced in a study of T cell clonality in common variable immunodeficiency. TCRdb's copy holds only in-frame clones and misses some; the assay was immunoSEQ multiplex PCR. The repertoire consists of around 40,000 clones, none detected only once. Material for sequencing was peripheral blood mononuclear cells. All receptors come from a person aged 18 to 75 in good health.

This clone appeared many times. The read halts 3 residues ahead of the CDR3 end, with the missing end drawn from the germline J gene. At the DNA level, this CDR3 is encoded by other sequences in the same sample as well. V usage is TRBV12-3 or TRBV12-4 and J usage is TRBJ2-1; TRBD2 matches at 16 bases. The CDR3 contains 16 residues. The J segment lost 4 bases and the V segment lost 5 bases, leaving 2 bases of the junction unmatched. The sequenced part of the CDR3 DNA is TGTGCCAGCAGTACGGGACTAGCGGGAGGGTACAATGAG. Its translation: CASSTGLAGGYNE. The CDR3, in full, reads CASSTGLAGGYNEQFF.

The table lists this clone with many counts. The CDR3 goes on 3 residues after the read ends, and that part is filled in from the germline J gene. V usage is TRBV20-1 and J usage is TRBJ1-4; 11 bases align to TRBD1. Looked up from germline, CDR1 is DFQATT and CDR2 is SNEGSKA (reference sequence). The length of the CDR3 is 16 residues. V gave up 4 bases and J gave up 0 bases; unmatched junction bases: 4. Partial CDR3 DNA: TGCAGTGCTACGGGACAGGGGGGGCCAACTAATGAAAAA. Its protein is CSATGQGGPTNEK. The entire CDR3 protein is CSATGQGGPTNEKLFF.

About this clone: The missing CDR3 end, 3 residues past where the read stops, is filled in from the germline J gene. This sequence joins TRBV5-1 and TRBJ2-1; D possibly corresponds to TRBD1 (5 bases). The germline V and J ends were trimmed by 0 bases and 1 base, with 17 bases remaining between them. CDR3 length equals 18 residues. In germline, CDR1 is SGHRS, CDR2 YFSETQ. The CDR3 sequence is CASSLVGNRRGSYNEQFF. The part of the CDR3 DNA that was read is TGCGCCAGCAGCTTGGTTGGGAACAGGCGTGGGTCCTACAATGAG.

Many counts were recorded for this clone. The read gets to within 3 residues of the CDR3 end, and the germline J gene fills in the rest. The V gene is TRBV7-9, the J gene TRBJ2-1; D remains ambiguous. The CDR3 has 13 amino acids. V was cut by 1 base and J by 5 bases, with 6 bases left in between. The germline V gene encodes CDR1 SEHNR and CDR2 FQNEAQ (reference sequence). The CDR3 is CASSLDLNNEQFF. Incomplete CDR3 DNA: TGTGCCAGCAGCTTAGATTTAAACAATGAG.

This clone occurred many times. The read falls 3 residues short of the CDR3 end, and the missing part is taken from the germline J gene. V gene TRBV2 combines with J gene TRBJ2-2; 8 bases are shared with TRBD2. Germline loops: CDR1 SNHLY, CDR2 FYNNEI. Trimming cost V 6 bases and J 6 bases; bases outside gene matches: 3. The length of the CDR3 is 13 residues. CDR3 sequence reads: CASRAGGPGELFF. The sequenced CDR3 bases are TGTGCCAGCAGGGCGGGGGGCCCCGGGGAG.

This clone was picked up many times. The read terminates 3 residues before the CDR3 end, so the remaining end is supplied by the germline J gene. This rearrangement joins TRBV5-1 to TRBJ2-7, with 15 positions matching TRBD2. The junction had 10 bases not matched to a gene; V was cut back by 0 bases and J by 3 bases. This CDR3 has 19 residues. Germline loops: CDR1 SGHRS, CDR2 YFSETQ. The CDR3 is CASSLVWTSGGAERYEQYF. The CDR3 DNA, read in part, is TGCGCCAGCAGCTTGGTGTGGACTAGCGGGGGGGCGGAACGCTACGAG.

There are many counts of this clone. The DNA ends 3 residues before the CDR3 does, and the rest of the CDR3 is filled in from the germline J gene. V gene TRBV10-3 combines with J gene TRBJ1-2, with D possibly being TRBD1 (6 bases). The germline V gene has CDR1 ENHRY and CDR2 SYGVKD. The CDR3 covers 14 residues. The CDR3 here is CAISEQGWDTGYTF. Partial CDR3 DNA: TGTGCCATCAGCGAACAGGGCTGGGATACGGGC.

This clone was observed many times. The read gets to within 3 residues of the CDR3 end, and the germline J gene fills in the rest. The chain employs TRBV7-3 and TRBJ1-1; possibly TRBD1 for D (6 bases). Per germline, CDR1 SGHTA and CDR2 FQGTGA. The CDR3 is 13 residues long. Trimming removed 5 bases at V and 2 bases at J, with 9 bases between. The CDR3: CASSRDTNTEAFF. Incomplete CDR3 DNA: TGTGCCAGCAGCCGGGACACAAACACTGAA.

In regard to this clone: The CDR3 extends 3 residues past the end of the read, so its final part is completed from the germline J gene. This chain links TRBV7-2 with TRBJ2-4; 8 bases fit TRBD1. The CDR3 runs 15 residues. CDR1 and CDR2 from the germline V gene are SGHTA and FQGNSA. CDR3 DNA, as far as it was read: TGTGCCAGCAGCTTATCAACAGGGGGAGGTCAGCCT. Its protein product is CASSLSTGGGQP. Given in full, the CDR3 is CASSLSTGGGQPQYF.

The sample holds many counts of this clone. The DNA ends 3 residues before the CDR3 does, and the rest of the CDR3 is filled in from the germline J gene. The chain combines TRBV29-1 with TRBJ1-1, with TRBD1 matching 7 bases. The junction had 5 bases not matched to a gene; V was cut back by 6 bases and J by 1 base. CDR3 length: 13 residues. The germline CDR1 and CDR2 sequences are SQVTM and ANQGSEA. The part of the CDR3 DNA that was read is TGCAGCGTGGCCGGGACAGCGAACACTGAA. It codes for CSVAGTANTE. The entire CDR3 protein is CSVAGTANTEAFF.

This clone showed up many times. The read terminates 3 residues before the CDR3 end, so the remaining end is supplied by the germline J gene. V and J are TRBV7-3 and TRBJ1-1; no clear D. This CDR3 has 13 amino acids. Trimming left V 4 bases short and J 4 bases short, with 10 bases between. Germline CDR1 is SGHTA and CDR2 is FQGTGA. CDR3 DNA (partial): TGTGCCAGCAGCTCGGCGGGAACCACTGAA. It yields the protein CASSSAGTTE. In full, the CDR3 is CASSSAGTTEAFF.

This clone was observed at least ten times. The read stops 3 residues short of the end of the CDR3; the missing end is completed from the germline J gene. The gene calls are TRBV5-1 and TRBJ2-3; 9 bases are shared with TRBD2. The CDR3 is 15 amino acids. V trimming: 3 bases; J trimming: 2 bases; junction bases outside the gene matches: 4. Germline values: CDR1 SGHRS, CDR2 YFSETQ. The CDR3 protein is CASSSGTSSTDTQYF. The CDR3 DNA, read in part, is TGCGCCAGCAGCTCCGGGACTAGCTCCACAGATACG. The full variable domain, completed using reference TRBV5-1 and TRBJ2-3, is KAGVTQTPRYLIKTRGQQVTLSCSPISGHRSVSWYQQTPGQGLQFLFEYFSETQRNKGNFPGRFSGRQFSNSRSEMNVSTLELGDSALYLCASSSGTSSTDTQYFGPGTRLTVL.

This clone was counted many times. The read is 3 residues too short to cover the CDR3 end, so that end is filled in from the germline J gene. The gene calls are TRBV6-2 or TRBV6-3 and TRBJ2-1; D possibly corresponds to TRBD2 (6 bases). This CDR3 is built from 14 residues. Deletions cut 6 bases from V and 5 bases from J, with 14 bases between. Germline V gives CDR1 MNHEY, CDR2 SVGEGT. Partial CDR3 DNA: TGTGCCAGCAGAAACGGAGGGGCCCACAATGAG. This codes for CASRNGGAHNE. In full, the CDR3 is CASRNGGAHNEQFF.

Ten or more counts support this clone. The read gets to within 3 residues of the CDR3 end, and the germline J gene fills in the rest. The chain recombines TRBV11-2 with TRBJ2-1, with 9 bases fitting TRBD2. The germline gives CDR1 SGHAT, CDR2 FQNNGV. Losses at the gene ends were 6 bases for V and 3 bases for J; bases not matched to a gene: 6. This CDR3 has 15 residues. The DNA read from the CDR3 is TGTGCCAGCAGACCTTTTAGCGGGGGCTACAATGAG. As protein: CASRPFSGGYNE. The whole CDR3 sequence is CASRPFSGGYNEQFF.

This clone was detected many times. The CDR3 extends 3 residues past the end of the read, so its final part is completed from the germline J gene. This chain joins TRBV6-2 or TRBV6-3 and TRBJ2-7, with TRBD1 matching over 9 bases. V lost 5 bases, J lost 5 bases, and 13 bases stayed unmatched. Germline assignment: CDR1 MNHEY and CDR2 SVGEGT. The CDR3 contains 16 residues. The CDR3 here is CASSHNPGTGRDEQYF. The CDR3 DNA, read in part, is TGTGCCAGCAGTCACAACCCAGGGACAGGGAGGGACGAG.

This clone was detected ten times or more. The read comes to an end 3 residues before the CDR3 does, leaving the germline J gene to fill in the end. The same CDR3 also results from other DNA sequences found in this sample. The rearrangement links TRBV19 to TRBJ2-3; TRBD1 agrees at 9 bases. Germline CDR1 LNHDA, CDR2 SQIVND (reference sequence). V dropped 3 bases and J dropped 6; count of bases not matched to a gene: 4. The CDR3 sequence is 14 residues long. CDR3 sequence: CASSMGQGRDTQYF. Partial CDR3 DNA: TGTGCCAGTAGTATGGGACAGGGAAGGGATACG.

In its sample, this clone was seen many times. The read stops 3 residues short of the end of the CDR3; the missing end is completed from the germline J gene. This chain uses TRBV5-1 with TRBJ2-7, with D tentatively TRBD1 (6 bases). The V end lost 4 bases, the J end lost 2 bases, and 10 bases lay between the germline ends. Germline V lookup: CDR1 SGHRS, CDR2 YFSETQ. This CDR3 spans 13 amino acids. CDR3: CASSTGQTYEQYF. The part of the CDR3 DNA that was read is TGCGCCAGCAGCACTGGACAGACCTACGAG. Based on the CDR3 plus reference TRBV5-1 and TRBJ2-7, the full variable domain is KAGVTQTPRYLIKTRGQQVTLSCSPISGHRSVSWYQQTPGQGLQFLFEYFSETQRNKGNFPGRFSGRQFSNSRSEMNVSTLELGDSALYLCASSTGQTYEQYFGPGTRLTVT.

There are many counts of this clone. The read ends 3 residues before the CDR3 terminus; that terminus is restored from the germline J gene. The rearrangement joins TRBV5-1 to TRBJ2-3, with TRBD1 identical over 8 bases. Germline V gene lookup returns CDR1 SGHRS and CDR2 YFSETQ. V gave up 5 bases and J gave up 0 bases; unmatched junction bases: 2. The CDR3 is 14 amino acids. The sequenced part of the CDR3 DNA is TGCGCCAGCAGACAGGGGGTGAGCACAGATACG. Its translation: CASRQGVSTDT. The full CDR3 reads CASRQGVSTDTQYF.

This clone was counted many times. The DNA read from the CDR3 is TGTGCCAGCAGCCAAGAACAGTCCAAGGGGCACTACGAG. The encoded protein is CASSQEQSKGHYE. The complete CDR3 protein is CASSQEQSKGHYEQYF. This chain joins TRBV4-2 and TRBJ2-7; tentatively, D is TRBD1 (5 bases). The read ends 3 residues shy of where the CDR3 ends; the end is completed using the germline J gene. With 0 bases removed from V and 3 bases from J, the gap between germline ends came to 15 bases. The germline V gene has CDR1 LGHNA and CDR2 YNFKEQ. The CDR3 spans 16 residues.

This clone was seen repeatedly, ten times or more. CDR3 region: CSARVPRSLEQYF. The part of the CDR3 DNA that was read is TGCAGTGCTAGAGTCCCTAGGAGCCTCGAG. The chain uses TRBV20-1 and TRBJ2-7; D is uncertain. The observed sequence ends 3 residues before the CDR3 terminus, with the missing tail filled in from the germline J gene. The CDR3 covers 13 residues. Trimming cost V 1 base and J 6 bases, with 13 bases left between them. The germline V gene has CDR1 DFQATT and CDR2 SNEGSKA (reference sequence).